A selection of T cell receptor beta chains follows, all from one sample in a study of blood T cell repertoires in COVID-19. Clones were read by immunoSEQ multiplex PCR, and TCRdb kept only the in-frame ones, dropping some. The sample lists about 490,000 clones; 80% to 90% were seen once. The specimen sequenced was peripheral blood. These receptors originate from a human donor in a cohort sampled during active COVID-19. Each CDR3 is given with its conserved first and last residue. Each record gives: D gene, J gene, clone size, V gene, CDR3 protein, CDR3 DNA. The D gene is left open where the match is weak. Clone sizes are given selectively: once, few, many, or a class where the clone is expanded.

NA	TRBJ2-1	once	TRBV18	CASSPGGEQFF	TGTGCCAGCTCACCGGGAGGTGAGCAGTTCTTC
NA	TRBJ1-4	NA	TRBV12-2	CASRLWGGRTNEKLFF	TGTGCAAGTCGCTTATGGGGGGGACGGACTAATGAAAAACTGTTTTTT
NA	TRBJ2-1	few	TRBV2	CASSPYNEQFF	TGTGCCAGCAGCCCTTACAATGAGCAGTTCTTC
NA	TRBJ1-5	NA	TRBV27	CASSLTRVQPQHF	TGTGCCAGCAGTTTGACTAGGGTTCAGCCCCAGCATTTT
TRBD1	TRBJ1-6	once	TRBV30	CAWNRQGNSPLHF	TGTGCCTGGAATAGACAGGGGAATTCACCCCTCCACTTT
TRBD2	TRBJ2-1	NA	TRBV6-2/TRBV6-3	CASSYGLAGGPNNEQFF	TGTGCCAGCAGTTACGGACTAGCGGGAGGGCCAAACAATGAGCAGTTCTTC
NA	TRBJ1-2	NA	TRBV30	CAWSDEGADYGYTF	TGTGCCTGGAGTGATGAAGGGGCAGACTATGGCTACACCTTC
TRBD1	TRBJ2-6	NA	TRBV7-9	CASSLGYGGQAGANVLTF	TGTGCCAGCAGCTTAGGTTATGGGGGACAGGCTGGGGCCAACGTCCTGACTTTC
NA	TRBJ1-1	NA	TRBV29-1	CSVRNYRGKGTEAFF	TGCAGCGTTCGAAATTACCGGGGAAAAGGCACTGAAGCTTTCTTT
TRBD2	TRBJ2-1	NA	TRBV7-2	CASSFSPASGGYNEQFF	TGTGCCAGCAGCTTTTCCCCCGCTAGCGGGGGGTACAATGAGCAGTTCTTC
NA	TRBJ1-2	NA	TRBV11-2	CASSSSLGARNGGYTF	TGTGCCAGCAGCAGCAGTCTGGGGGCTCGAAATGGTGGCTACACCTTC
NA	TRBJ2-7	once	TRBV5-4	CASSLLGGRGPYEQYF	TGTGCCAGCAGCTTGCTAGGAGGGCGGGGTCCCTACGAGCAGTACTTC
TRBD1	TRBJ2-5	NA	TRBV18	CASSLGQGSEETQYF	TGTGCCAGCTCACTAGGACAGGGTTCCGAGGAGACCCAGTACTTC
NA	TRBJ2-7	NA	TRBV2	CASSPQTGTYEQYF	TGTGCCAGCAGCCCCCAGACGGGAACCTACGAGCAGTACTTC
NA	TRBJ2-7	NA	TRBV6-2/TRBV6-3	CASSLTEIYEQYF	TGTGCCAGCAGTCTTACGGAGATCTACGAGCAGTACTTC
NA	TRBJ1-5	NA	TRBV12-3/TRBV12-4	CASSLAGGGVQHF	TGTGCCAGCAGTTTAGCTGGGGGGGGCGTCCAGCATTTT
TRBD1	TRBJ1-1	NA	TRBV5-5	CASSAPGGSVTEAFF	TGTGCCAGCAGCGCGCCAGGGGGCTCGGTAACTGAAGCTTTCTTT
TRBD1	TRBJ1-5	NA	TRBV27	CASSPGQGYNQPQHF	TGTGCCAGCAGTCCGGGACAGGGTTACAATCAGCCCCAGCATTTT
TRBD2	TRBJ2-5	NA	TRBV30	CAWSVGSGRVAETQYF	TGTGCCTGGAGTGTTGGTAGCGGGAGGGTCGCGGAGACCCAGTACTTC
TRBD1	TRBJ2-7	NA	TRBV30	CAWSGTGEYEQYF	TGTGCCTGGAGTGGGACAGGGGAGTACGAGCAGTACTTC
NA	TRBJ1-1	few	TRBV19	CAITRGSLTGWTEAFF	TGTGCCATTACCCGTGGGTCCCTTACAGGGTGGACTGAAGCTTTCTTT
TRBD1	TRBJ1-4	NA	TRBV5-1	CASRAGTGDEKLFF	TGCGCCAGCAGGGCTGGGACAGGGGATGAAAAACTGTTTTTT
TRBD1	TRBJ1-2	NA	TRBV27	CASSLLQGDLGGYTF	TGTGCCAGCAGTTTACTACAGGGGGATCTTGGGGGCTACACCTTC
TRBD1	TRBJ2-2	NA	TRBV5-1	CASSLDLDRGGELFF	TGCGCCAGCAGCTTAGACCTTGACAGGGGTGGGGAGCTGTTTTTT
NA	TRBJ2-1	NA	TRBV29-1	CSVEDQVDNEQFF	TGCAGCGTTGAAGATCAGGTAGACAATGAGCAGTTCTTC
NA	TRBJ1-2	NA	TRBV5-4	CASSLRGTPNYGYTF	TGTGCCAGCAGCTTGAGGGGAACCCCTAACTATGGCTACACCTTC
NA	TRBJ1-3	NA	TRBV2	CANSFGGGNTIYF	TGTGCCAACTCCTTCGGGGGTGGAAACACCATATATTTT
TRBD2	TRBJ2-3	NA	TRBV28	CASSLKTSGIRTDTQYF	TGTGCCAGCAGTTTAAAGACTAGCGGGATACGCACAGATACGCAGTATTTT
NA	TRBJ1-5	NA	TRBV9	CASSVDGLDNQPQHF	TGTGCCAGCAGCGTAGACGGACTGGACAATCAGCCCCAGCATTTT
NA	TRBJ2-2	NA	TRBV10-3	CAISEAPNTGELFF	TGTGCCATCAGTGAAGCCCCGAACACCGGGGAGCTGTTTTTT
TRBD2	TRBJ2-3	NA	TRBV30	CAWGRGVAGGRDTQYF	TGTGCCTGGGGAAGGGGGGTAGCGGGAGGGAGAGATACGCAGTATTTT
TRBD1	TRBJ1-2	NA	TRBV4-1	CASSLPGQGFGYTF	TGCGCCAGCAGCCTTCCGGGACAGGGGTTTGGCTACACCTTC
NA	TRBJ1-1	NA	TRBV7-9	CASSRTVGRPEAFF	TGTGCCAGCAGCAGGACAGTCGGCAGGCCTGAAGCTTTCTTT
TRBD1	TRBJ1-3	NA	TRBV3-1/TRBV3-2	CASSLDRGPGNTIYF	TGTGCCAGCAGCCTGGACAGGGGACCTGGAAACACCATATATTTT
NA	TRBJ2-5	NA	TRBV7-3	CASSLMGATQETQYF	TGTGCCAGCAGCTTAATGGGAGCGACCCAAGAGACCCAGTACTTC
NA	TRBJ1-2	few	TRBV5-1	CASSLAYGDYGYTF	TGCGCCAGCAGCTTGGCCTACGGGGACTATGGCTACACCTTC
TRBD1	TRBJ1-5	NA	TRBV18	CASSLLGTGDGNQPQHF	TGTGCCAGCTCCCTCCTGGGGACAGGGGATGGCAATCAGCCCCAGCATTTT
NA	TRBJ2-5	few	TRBV18	CASSPPTLWETQYF	TGTGCCAGCTCGCCACCCACTTTATGGGAGACCCAGTACTTC
TRBD1	TRBJ1-2	NA	TRBV7-9	CASSQGGRFYGYTF	TGTGCCAGCAGCCAGGGGGGTCGGTTTTATGGCTACACCTTC
NA	TRBJ2-7	NA	TRBV7-9	CASSSTGGFPYEQYF	TGTGCCAGCAGCTCAACAGGTGGATTCCCCTACGAGCAGTACTTC
NA	TRBJ2-3	NA	TRBV25-1	CASSSAGKTDTQYF	TGTGCCAGCAGTTCGGCGGGAAAGACAGATACGCAGTATTTT
NA	TRBJ2-5	NA	TRBV18	CASSPQGPQTQYF	TGTGCCAGCTCACCTCAGGGGCCCCAGACCCAGTACTTC
NA	TRBJ2-7	few	TRBV28	CASSFGDRGLYEQYF	TGTGCCAGCAGTTTCGGCGATCGGGGACTCTACGAGCAGTACTTC
NA	TRBJ2-5	NA	TRBV28	CASSLRSGEETQYF	TGTGCCAGCAGTTTAAGGTCAGGGGAGGAGACCCAGTACTTC